These 20 T cell receptor beta chains share one sample of origin, sequenced in a study of CD8+ T cells in alopecia areata. The treatment denotes: oral pan-JAK inhibitor, 5-10 mg twice daily. RNA extraction and reverse transcription yielded cDNA as sequencing template. Generated by immunoSEQ multiplex PCR, the TCRdb table keeps only in-frame clones and is missing some. The sample records 150,000 to 250,000 clones, nearly 60% being singletons. This sample comprised CD4+ T cells sorted from blood, obtained at week 24, from a patient treated with tofacitinib. These TCRs come from a human donor with alopecia areata.

The J gene is TRBJ2-2, the V gene TRBV7-2; 11 positions match TRBD2. Germline trimming cut 5 bases from V and 4 bases from J; bases unmatched to any gene: 6. The CDR3 extends over 16 amino acids. Germline V CDR1 and CDR2: SGHTA, FQGNSA. The CDR3 nucleotides read TGTGCCAGCAGCAAGGGACTAGCGGAACCCACCGGGGAGCTGTTTTTT. The encoded protein is CASSKGLAEPTGELFF.

The chain is built from TRBV5-1 and TRBJ1-2, with D possibly matching TRBD1 (5 bases). The CDR3 is made up of 14 amino acids. V lost 0 bases and J 8 bases, leaving 14 bases between the germline ends. The germline CDR1 and CDR2 sequences are SGHRS and YFSETQ. This CDR3 is CASSLEVRENGYTF. The CDR3, as DNA: TGCGCCAGCAGCTTGGAGGTCAGGGAAAACGGCTACACCTTC.

The gene calls are TRBV6-5 and TRBJ2-7, with D hard to call. Germline assignment: CDR1 MNHEY and CDR2 SVGAGI. Between the trimmed V and J ends, which lost 5 bases and 3 bases, there was a span of 5 bases. The CDR3 is made up of 11 amino acids. In DNA, the CDR3 is TGTGCCAGCAGTCGACACTACGAGCAGTACTTC. Protein sequence: CASSRHYEQYF.

The chain recombines TRBV18 with TRBJ1-2; the D is unclear. Germline V lookup: CDR1 KGHSH, CDR2 LQKENI. This CDR3 has 12 amino acids. V lost 0 bases and J 8 bases, leaving 7 bases between the germline ends. CDR3 amino acids: CASSPPDGGYTF. In DNA form, the CDR3 reads TGTGCCAGCTCACCACCGGATGGAGGCTACACCTTC. The entire variable domain, with the rest obtained from reference TRBV18 and TRBJ1-2, is as follows: NAGVMQNPRHLVRRRGQEARLRCSPMKGHSHVYWYRQLPEEGLKFMVYLQKENIIDESGMPKERFSAEFPKEGPSILRIQQVVRGDSAAYFCASSPPDGGYTFGSGTRLTVV.

As concerns this clone: The same CDR3 arises from other DNA sequences in this sample as well. DNA of the CDR3: TGCGCCAGCAGCTTGGGATCCGGGGAGCTGTTTTTT. This translates into CASSLGSGELFF. The chain is built from TRBV5-1 and TRBJ2-2; D is ambiguous. The CDR3 runs to 12 residues. Germline V gives CDR1 SGHRS, CDR2 YFSETQ. Trimming cost V 0 bases and J 6 bases, with 3 bases left between them. The whole variable domain, filled in from reference TRBV5-1 and TRBJ2-2, reads KAGVTQTPRYLIKTRGQQVTLSCSPISGHRSVSWYQQTPGQGLQFLFEYFSETQRNKGNFPGRFSGRQFSNSRSEMNVSTLELGDSALYLCASSLGSGELFFGEGSRLTVL.

The gene calls are TRBV7-2 and TRBJ2-7; TRBD2 matches at 8 bases. With 5 bases clipped from V and 7 bases from J, the junction kept 16 bases outside the gene matches. The germline gives CDR1 SGHTA, CDR2 FQGNSA. The CDR3 is made up of 16 amino acids. The DNA for the CDR3 is TGTGCCAGCAGCCCAGAGCCGGGACTAGGGTGGTCAGAGCAGTACTTC. As protein: CASSPEPGLGWSEQYF.

The chain joins TRBV6-6 to TRBJ2-1; D perhaps matches TRBD2 (5 bases). CDR3 length: 12 amino acids. In germline, CDR1 is MNHNY, CDR2 SVGAGI (reference sequence). With 0 bases removed from V and 8 bases from J, the gap between germline ends came to 5 bases. As DNA, the CDR3 is TGTGCCAGCAGTTACTCGGACTATGAGCAGTTCTTC. It encodes CASSYSDYEQFF.

The V call is TRBV4-1, the J call TRBJ1-6; 9 positions agree with TRBD1. CDR1 is MGHRA and CDR2 is YSYEKL in the germline V gene. V lost 5 bases, J lost 4 bases, and 3 bases stayed unmatched. The CDR3 extends over 15 amino acids. CDR3 loop: CASSAQGAYNSPLHF. The CDR3 bases are TGCGCCAGCAGCGCACAGGGGGCGTATAATTCACCCCTCCACTTT.

DNA of the CDR3: TGTGCCGTAGCGGGACCCCCAGTAGATACGCAGTATTTT. Translating it yields CAVAGPPVDTQYF. This sequence joins TRBV7-2 and TRBJ2-3, with 8 bases matching TRBD2. The CDR3 loop spans 13 amino acids. Germline V lookup: CDR1 SGHTA, CDR2 FQGNSA. V trimming: 11 bases; J trimming: 5 bases; junction bases outside the gene matches: 9. The full variable domain, its missing parts supplied by reference TRBV7-2 and TRBJ2-3, is GAGVSQSPSNKVTEKGKDVELRCDPISGHTALYWYRQSLGQGLEFLIYFQGNSAPDKSGLPSDRFSAERTGGSVSTLTIQRTQQEDSAVYLCAVAGPPVDTQYFGPGTRLTVL.

Ten or more counts support this clone. At the DNA level, this CDR3 is encoded by other sequences in the same sample as well. The V gene is TRBV29-1, the J gene TRBJ1-1; TRBD1 agrees at 10 bases. This CDR3 has 12 amino acids. V shed 7 bases, J shed 4 bases, and the junction held 3 bases outside the gene matches. Per germline, CDR1 SQVTM and CDR2 ANQGSEA. The CDR3 region is CSARTGGTEAFF. In DNA, the CDR3 is TGCAGCGCTAGGACAGGGGGCACTGAAGCTTTCTTT.

This rearrangement joins TRBV28 to TRBJ2-7; TRBD1 matches at 9 bases. Germline assignment: CDR1 MDHEN and CDR2 SYDVKM. CDR3 length equals 13 residues. The V gene end was trimmed by 2 bases and the J gene end by 5 bases; junction bases not matched to a gene: 1. CDR3 DNA: TGTGCCAGCAGTTTAGGACAGGGGAACGAGCAGTACTTC. Protein sequence: CASSLGQGNEQYF.

This clone was detected only a few times. The chain joins TRBV30 to TRBJ1-1; possibly TRBD1 for D (6 bases). This CDR3 has 15 amino acids. Germline V gene lookup returns CDR1 GTSNPN and CDR2 SVGIG (reference sequence). V was cut by 0 bases and J by 0 bases, with 11 bases left in between. CDR3 residues: CAWSVLDRMNTEAFF. The DNA of the CDR3 is TGTGCCTGGAGTGTACTAGACAGGATGAACACTGAAGCTTTCTTT.

This clone was counted only a few times. This rearrangement joins TRBV28 to TRBJ2-7; D not certain. Germline values: CDR1 MDHEN, CDR2 SYDVKM. The CDR3 has 12 amino acids. V shed 6 bases and J shed 3 bases, with 9 bases lying between them. CDR3 amino acids: CASSSSLYEQYF. The CDR3 DNA is TGTGCCAGCAGCTCGTCCCTCTACGAGCAGTACTTC.

The chain carries TRBV6-6 and TRBJ2-5; D might be TRBD2 (6 bases). V lost 5 bases and J 2 bases, leaving 15 bases between the germline ends. This CDR3 is built from 15 residues. From germline, CDR1 is MNHNY and CDR2 SVGAGI (reference sequence). The CDR3 spells CASSTQGGGQETQYF. Here the CDR3 DNA reads TGTGCCAGCAGTACCCAGGGAGGAGGACAAGAGACCCAGTACTTC.

This clone was observed a handful of times. This chain links TRBV9 with TRBJ2-3, with D perhaps given as TRBD1 or TRBD2 (6 bases each). Germline V gene data show CDR1 as SGDLS and CDR2 as YYNGEE. The CDR3 is 16 residues long. The V end lost 0 bases, the J end lost 1 base, and 12 bases lay between the germline ends. The chain's CDR3 is CASSVEGGRGTDTQYF. The DNA for the CDR3 is TGTGCCAGCAGCGTAGAAGGGGGGCGGGGCACAGATACGCAGTATTTT.

On this clone: This CDR3 is also generated by other DNA sequences in the sample. V and J are TRBV27 and TRBJ2-2; D is unclear. Germline assignment: CDR1 MNHEY and CDR2 SMNVEV (reference sequence). Trimming shortened V by 4 bases and J by 0 bases, and 3 bases separated the two germline ends. The CDR3 runs to 13 residues. CDR3 DNA: TGTGCCAGCAGTTCGACGAACACCGGGGAGCTGTTTTTT. Translation: CASSSTNTGELFF.

The CDR3 sequence is CSALWGYTF. DNA for the CDR3: TGCAGTGCTCTGTGGGGCTACACCTTC. The chain has TRBV20-1 and TRBJ1-2; no reliable D call. Trimming shortened V by 5 bases and J by 8 bases, and 6 bases separated the two germline ends. The length of the CDR3 is 9 residues. In germline, CDR1 is DFQATT, CDR2 SNEGSKA (reference sequence).

This clone showed up just a few times. The V and J genes are TRBV6-6 and TRBJ1-5; D possibly corresponds to TRBD1 (6 bases). The V end was cut by 4 bases, the J end by 3 bases, with 7 bases between. The V gene's germline CDR1 is MNHNY and CDR2 SVGAGI (reference sequence). The CDR3 has 13 residues. This chain's CDR3 is CASSSGVNQPQHF. The DNA for the CDR3 is TGTGCCAGCAGTTCAGGGGTCAATCAGCCCCAGCATTTT.

The chain recombines TRBV23-1 with TRBJ2-1; D gene uncertain. TRBV23-1 is assigned to the ORF class and has an uncertain function. V dropped 4 bases and J dropped 4 bases, with 5 bases sitting between them. There are 12 residues in the CDR3. The CDR3 is CASSLPYNEQFF. The CDR3 bases are TGCGCCAGCAGTCTGCCGTACAATGAGCAGTTCTTC.

The chain recombines TRBV5-1 with TRBJ2-7; D gene uncertain. V shed 0 bases and J shed 1 base, with 5 bases lying between them. CDR3 length: 13 residues. Per germline, CDR1 SGHRS and CDR2 YFSETQ. The CDR3 region is CASSLGMSYEQYF. The CDR3 nucleotides read TGCGCCAGCAGCTTGGGCATGTCCTACGAGCAGTACTTC.